This is a list of T cell receptor beta chains from one sample in a study of T cell responses to AZD1222 COVID-19 vaccine. Measured with immunoSEQ multiplex PCR; TCRdb has only the in-frame clones, and not every one. The sample holds 120,000 or so clones, 85% to 90% seen once. The sequences come from peripheral blood, collected on day 0 of AZD1222 vaccination. All receptors derive from an adult in good health. Both conserved end residues are part of each CDR3. A D gene is named only where the DNA matches it firmly. The size entry is marked missing in some rows and otherwise reads once, few, many or a size class.

NA,NA,TRBJ2-3,TRBV28,CASRRGPALDTQYF,TGTGCCAGCAGGCGGGGACCCGCGTTAGATACGCAGTATTTT
NA,NA,TRBJ2-2,TRBV7-9,CASSLLGSGASGELFF,TGTGCCAGCAGCTTATTAGGATCAGGGGCGTCCGGGGAGCTGTTTTTT
NA,NA,TRBJ2-1,TRBV7-8,CASSLGSRYNEQFF,TGTGCCAGCAGCTTAGGGAGCCGTTACAATGAGCAGTTCTTC
NA,NA,TRBJ1-2,TRBV5-4,CASSLGQFYGYTF,TGTGCCAGCAGCTTGGGGCAGTTCTATGGCTACACCTTC
NA,NA,TRBJ2-3,TRBV4-2,CASSRGLPRGTDTQYF,TGTGCCAGCAGCCGGGGACTGCCTAGGGGCACAGATACGCAGTATTTT
NA,once,TRBJ2-7,TRBV19,CASSTVDSTYEQYF,TGTGCCAGTAGTACCGTTGACAGCACCTACGAGCAGTACTTC
NA,NA,TRBJ1-1,TRBV27,CASSLRAGLTNTEAFF,TGTGCCAGCAGTTTGAGGGCAGGGCTGACGAACACTGAAGCTTTCTTT
NA,NA,TRBJ2-7,TRBV28,CASRSSLYEQYF,TGTGCCTCCCGATCGTCCCTCTACGAGCAGTACTTC
NA,NA,TRBJ2-2,TRBV27,CASSPMGRLNTGELFF,TGTGCCAGCAGTCCCATGGGGAGGCTGAACACCGGGGAGCTGTTTTTT
NA,NA,TRBJ2-5,TRBV6-5,CASSQSETQYF,TGTGCCAGCAGTCAGTCGGAGACCCAGTACTTC
NA,few,TRBJ1-2,TRBV9,CASSAATSGYTF,TGTGCCAGCAGCGCGGCGACATCTGGCTACACCTTC
NA,NA,TRBJ1-5,TRBV28,CASSSGGSNQPQHF,TGTGCCAGCAGCAGCGGGGGTAGCAATCAGCCCCAGCATTTT
NA,NA,TRBJ1-3,TRBV12-3/TRBV12-4,CASTVSGNTIYF,TGTGCCAGCACTGTATCTGGAAACACCATATATTTT
NA,NA,TRBJ2-1,TRBV2,CATAYSSYNEQFF,TGTGCCACCGCCTATAGCTCCTACAATGAGCAGTTCTTC
TRBD2,NA,TRBJ2-3,TRBV4-2,CATGSGRAFTDTQYF,TGTGCCACCGGGAGCGGGAGGGCCTTTACAGATACGCAGTATTTT
NA,NA,TRBJ1-1,TRBV12-1,CASSSYRDTRNTEAFF,TGTGCCAGCAGCTCCTACCGGGACACGCGGAACACTGAAGCTTTCTTT
NA,few,TRBJ2-4,TRBV24-1,CATSDSGLGAKNIQYF,TGTGCCACCAGTGATTCGGGCCTCGGGGCCAAAAACATTCAGTACTTC
NA,few,TRBJ2-7,TRBV6-5,CASSASGRRYEQYF,TGTGCCAGCAGCGCATCCGGTAGGAGGTACGAGCAGTACTTC
TRBD2,NA,TRBJ2-7,TRBV7-2,CASSPPGGVAYEQYF,TGTGCCAGCAGCCCACCCGGGGGGGTGGCCTACGAGCAGTACTTC
NA,NA,TRBJ2-2,TRBV27,CASSGHTNTGELFF,TGTGCCAGCAGTGGTCACACGAACACCGGGGAGCTGTTTTTT
NA,NA,TRBJ2-7,TRBV11-2,CASSLAYEQYF,TGTGCCAGCAGCTTAGCCTACGAGCAGTACTTC
NA,NA,TRBJ1-4,TRBV18,CASSYDGRVNNEKLFF,TGTGCCAGCTCTTACGACGGCCGGGTGAACAATGAAAAACTGTTTTTT
NA,NA,TRBJ1-1,TRBV19,CASSPQGGAAAFF,TGTGCCAGTAGTCCCCAAGGGGGGGCTGCGGCTTTCTTT
TRBD1,NA,TRBJ1-1,TRBV5-8,CASSTRTGRNTEAFF,TGTGCCAGCAGCACCCGGACAGGGAGAAACACTGAAGCTTTCTTT
NA,NA,TRBJ1-2,TRBV6-1,CASSENNYGYTF,TGTGCCAGCAGTGAAAATAACTATGGCTACACCTTC
NA,NA,TRBJ1-5,TRBV6-5,CASSFGQSNQPQHF,TGTGCCAGCAGTTTTGGACAGAGTAATCAGCCCCAGCATTTT
NA,once,TRBJ2-7,TRBV27,CASSNTGSAEQYF,TGTGCCAGCAGTAACACAGGTTCTGCGGAGCAGTACTTC
NA,NA,TRBJ2-6,TRBV19,CASSSRDSSGANVLTF,TGTGCCAGTAGTTCCCGAGACAGCTCTGGGGCCAACGTCCTGACTTTC
TRBD2,once,TRBJ2-5,TRBV7-9,CASSIGAGGQETQYF,TGTGCCAGCAGCATCGGGGCGGGAGGACAAGAGACCCAGTACTTC
NA,NA,TRBJ1-2,TRBV9,CASSVGGSYGYTF,TGTGCCAGCAGCGTAGGAGGGAGCTATGGCTACACCTTC
TRBD1,NA,TRBJ1-3,TRBV7-3,CASSLTGQGTGNTIYF,TGTGCCAGCAGCTTAACGGGACAGGGTACAGGAAACACCATATATTTT
TRBD1,NA,TRBJ1-2,TRBV27,CASSPPRQGYGYTF,TGTGCCAGCAGTCCGCCACGACAGGGGTATGGCTACACCTTC
NA,NA,TRBJ2-7,TRBV28,CASSLPAVGAYEQYF,TGTGCCAGCAGTCTCCCGGCCGTAGGGGCCTACGAGCAGTACTTC
NA,NA,TRBJ2-5,TRBV3-1/TRBV3-2,CASSQEAGLQETQYF,TGTGCCAGCAGCCAAGAGGCAGGCTTACAAGAGACCCAGTACTTC
NA,NA,TRBJ2-7,TRBV30,CAWTRVVGEQYF,TGTGCCTGGACACGCGTCGTGGGGGAGCAGTACTTC
NA,NA,TRBJ1-1,TRBV9,CASSSPGGLNTEAFF,TGTGCCAGCAGCTCGCCCGGGGGACTGAACACTGAAGCTTTCTTT
NA,NA,TRBJ1-3,TRBV7-8,CASSQGGFSGNTIYF,TGTGCCAGCAGCCAAGGGGGTTTCTCTGGAAACACCATATATTTT
NA,NA,TRBJ1-5,TRBV19,CASSIEVGRQPQHF,TGTGCCAGTAGTATAGAAGTGGGGCGGCAGCCCCAGCATTTT
TRBD1,once,TRBJ2-7,TRBV19,CASSATGQGQEQYF,TGTGCCAGTAGTGCCACGGGACAGGGCCAAGAGCAGTACTTC
NA,NA,TRBJ2-7,TRBV2,CASSGSGYEQYF,TGTGCCAGCAGTGGCAGCGGATACGAGCAGTACTTC
TRBD2,NA,TRBJ2-7,TRBV5-1,CASSLAATSGGAIEQYF,TGCGCCAGCAGCCTGGCGGCGACTAGCGGGGGGGCGATTGAGCAGTACTTC
TRBD1,NA,TRBJ1-3,TRBV5-1,CASSAPGTGRNTIYF,TGCGCCAGCAGCGCACCCGGGACAGGGCGAAACACCATATATTTT
NA,NA,TRBJ2-1,TRBV10-3,CAISEPDRYPYNEQFF,TGTGCCATCAGTGAGCCTGACAGGTACCCCTACAATGAGCAGTTCTTC
NA,NA,TRBJ2-7,TRBV18,CASSPRSNNYEQYF,TGTGCCAGCTCACCGAGGAGCAACAACTACGAGCAGTACTTC
NA,NA,TRBJ1-2,TRBV11-3,CASSLGGRNTNYGYTF,TGTGCCAGCAGCTTAGGTGGACGGAATACTAACTATGGCTACACCTTC
NA,NA,TRBJ1-4,TRBV2,CASTALTTNEKLFF,TGTGCCAGCACCGCACTCACAACTAATGAAAAACTGTTTTTT
NA,NA,TRBJ2-7,TRBV10-1,CASSDPRDSGEQYF,TGCGCCAGCAGTGACCCTCGGGACTCGGGAGAGCAGTACTTC
NA,NA,TRBJ1-2,TRBV27,CASSSRDAYGYTF,TGTGCCAGCAGTTCCCGGGACGCCTATGGCTACACCTTC
NA,NA,TRBJ1-4,TRBV28,CASTRIFGGAGEKLFF,TGTGCCAGCACCCGGATTTTCGGGGGCGCGGGTGAAAAACTGTTTTTT
NA,NA,TRBJ1-3,TRBV11-2,CASSLNSGGNTIYF,TGTGCCAGCAGCTTAAACAGTGGCGGAAACACCATATATTTT
NA,few,TRBJ2-7,TRBV3-1/TRBV3-2,CASSLGASYEQYF,TGTGCCAGCAGCCTGGGGGCCTCCTACGAGCAGTACTTC
NA,NA,TRBJ1-2,TRBV28,CASSLELGRGQHGYTF,TGTGCCAGCAGTTTAGAACTCGGCCGGGGACAACATGGCTACACCTTC
NA,NA,TRBJ2-1,TRBV2,CASSEALSPGRGQFF,TGTGCCAGCAGTGAAGCGCTTTCCCCCGGTCGGGGGCAGTTCTTC
NA,NA,TRBJ2-3,TRBV28,CASSLGQTPRTDTQYF,TGTGCCAGCAGTTTGGGACAAACTCCGCGCACAGATACGCAGTATTTT
NA,NA,TRBJ1-4,TRBV19,CASSTLETTNEKLFF,TGTGCCAGTAGTACTTTGGAGACAACTAATGAAAAACTGTTTTTT
TRBD1,NA,TRBJ1-2,TRBV19,CASKEFGQGGLANYGYTF,TGTGCCAGTAAAGAGTTTGGACAGGGAGGGCTGGCTAACTATGGCTACACCTTC
NA,NA,TRBJ1-1,TRBV28,CASSLRRDGTEAFF,TGTGCCAGCAGTTTAAGGAGGGACGGCACTGAAGCTTTCTTT
NA,few,TRBJ1-5,TRBV4-2,CASSQDGGHPNQPQHF,TGTGCCAGCAGCCAAGATGGGGGACATCCCAATCAGCCCCAGCATTTT
TRBD2,NA,TRBJ2-5,TRBV7-3,CASSSPGLAGFETQYF,TGTGCCAGCAGCTCCCCGGGACTAGCGGGATTCGAGACCCAGTACTTC
TRBD1,NA,TRBJ1-1,TRBV3-1/TRBV3-2,CASSQHVGQMNTEAFF,TGTGCCAGCAGCCAGCACGTGGGACAGATGAACACTGAAGCTTTCTTT